What follows are 8 T cell receptor beta chains derived from one specimen sequenced in a study of tumor-infiltrating lymphocytes in primary liver carcinoma. A constant-region primer primed TCR beta cDNA synthesis from about 0.55 ug of total RNA. Sequencing libraries for TCR beta derived from three nested multiplex PCR rounds that used slightly modified ARM-PCR. Investigators reported that the first two PCR rounds, at 10 to 11 cycles each, used TRBV1-TRBV30 forward primers with a C-beta reverse primer. TCRdb re-analysed the multiplex PCR reads in MiXCR, keeping a single row per CDR3 protein. The sample gives roughly 180,000 distinct CDR3 sequences, about 60% of which show up once; approximately 65% is in the top ten. The source of the blood RNA was unsorted whole blood, and germline DNA was extracted as well. The sequenced sample was peripheral blood. Receptors were obtained from a man in his forties with primary liver carcinoma and hepatitis B virus infection.

The chain recombines TRBV28 with TRBJ2-7, with TRBD1 identical over 8 bases. J was trimmed by 7 bases and V by 8 bases; bases with no gene match: 10. Germline V gives CDR1 MDHEN, CDR2 SYDVKM. The CDR3 contains 13 residues. The CDR3 region is CASGDRRGGEQYF. The CDR3 bases are TGTGCCAGCGGGGACAGGCGCGGTGGGGAGCAGTACTTC.

The chain couples TRBV6-1 to TRBJ1-4, with TRBD1 as a possible D gene (5 bases). Germline V lookup: CDR1 MNHNS, CDR2 SASEGT. The V end was cut by 3 bases, the J end by 7 bases, with 18 bases between. The CDR3 loop spans 16 amino acids. The CDR3 loop is CASSEHWGGSGEKLFF. The CDR3 DNA reads TGTGCCAGCAGTGAGCATTGGGGGGGTAGTGGTGAAAAACTGTTTTTT.

A note on this clonotype: One end of the junction varies from germline; a read error may be responsible. This chain connects TRBV11-2 to TRBJ2-7; the match to TRBD2 covers 7 bases. CDR1 and CDR2 (germline): SGHAT, FQNNGV. CDR3 length: 13 residues. The CDR3 DNA reads as TGCGCCAGCAGCTTAGTGGGAGCGGGAGAGCAGTACTTC. Its translation: CASSLVGAGEQYF.

This chain links TRBV28 with TRBJ1-1; maybe TRBD1 (5 bases). Trimming took off 5 bases at V and 6 bases at J, with 19 bases between the two ends. This CDR3 has 15 residues. CDR1 MDHEN and CDR2 SYDVKM come from the germline V gene. The CDR3 sequence is CASSPQGSGRPEAFF. CDR3 DNA sequence: TGTGCCAGCAGTCCTCAGGGTAGTGGGCGCCCTGAAGCTTTCTTT.

The chain employs TRBV6-1 and TRBJ2-5; D may be TRBD1 (5 bases). The germline CDR1 and CDR2 sequences are MNHNS and SASEGT. The CDR3 totals 15 residues. Trimming left V 2 bases short and J 3 bases short, with 13 bases between. The CDR3 region has the DNA TGTGCCAGCAGTGAATTAGGGAAAGGGGAAGAGACCCAGTACTTC. Its translation is CASSELGKGEETQYF.

This clonotype has more than one count but fewer than ten. The V and J genes are TRBV5-6 and TRBJ1-1; TRBD1 aligns across 8 bases. The CDR3 contains 16 residues. Per germline, CDR1 SGHDT and CDR2 YYEEEE. J was trimmed by 0 bases and V by 1 base; bases with no gene match: 5. As DNA, the CDR3 is TGTGCCAGCAGCTTGAAGACAGGGGCTTTGAACACTGAAGCTTTCTTT. As protein: CASSLKTGALNTEAFF.

The CDR3 sequence is CASSQGQSYGYTF. CDR3 DNA: TGTGCCAGCAGCCAAGGACAGTCATATGGCTACACCTTC. The chain has TRBV14 and TRBJ1-2, with D tentatively TRBD1 (5 bases). V lost 1 base and J lost 5, with 8 bases in between. Germline-derived CDR1 and CDR2 are SGHDN and FVKESK. The CDR3 totals 13 residues.

V and J are TRBV10-3 and TRBJ1-2, with D unclear. From germline, CDR1 is ENHRY and CDR2 SYGVKD. The CDR3 runs 12 residues. Trimming stripped 8 bases from V and 7 bases from J, with 14 bases between. The CDR3 is CAIGGLAGGYTF. For the CDR3, the DNA is TGTGCCATCGGAGGCCTGGCAGGTGGCTACACCTTC.